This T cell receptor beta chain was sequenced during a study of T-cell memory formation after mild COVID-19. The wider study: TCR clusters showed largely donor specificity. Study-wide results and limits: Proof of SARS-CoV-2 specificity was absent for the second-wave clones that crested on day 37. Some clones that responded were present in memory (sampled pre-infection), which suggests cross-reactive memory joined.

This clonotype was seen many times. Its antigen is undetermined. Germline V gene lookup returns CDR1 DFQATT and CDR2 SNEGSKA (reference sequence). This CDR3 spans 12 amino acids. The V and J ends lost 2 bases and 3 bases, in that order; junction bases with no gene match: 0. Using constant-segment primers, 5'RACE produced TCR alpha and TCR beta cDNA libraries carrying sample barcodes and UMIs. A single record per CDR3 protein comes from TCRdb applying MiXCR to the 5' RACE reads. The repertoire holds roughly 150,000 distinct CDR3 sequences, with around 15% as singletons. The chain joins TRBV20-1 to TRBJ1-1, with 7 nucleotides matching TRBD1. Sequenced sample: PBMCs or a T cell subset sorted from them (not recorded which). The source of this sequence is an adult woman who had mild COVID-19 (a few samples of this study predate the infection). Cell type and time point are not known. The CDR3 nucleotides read TGCAGTGCTAGACAGGGGGACACTGAAGCTTTCTTT. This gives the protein CSARQGDTEAFF.